This T cell receptor (beta chain) was captured by sequencing in a study of shared clonotypes between healthy human individuals (dated by TCRdb to between 2020 and 2021). Describing the broader study: Three men and two women, aged 18 to 49 years, made up the cohort. For each donor, CD4 naive and CD4 memory were each given three plates, CD8 naive was given two plates, and CD8 memory was given one plate. Blood TCR repertoires of five healthy adults were deeply sequenced to estimate repertoire size and the extent of clonotype sharing between individuals. Different laboratories and diverse techniques were used to prepare libraries and sequence TCR repertoires, to increase sequencing depth and limit assay-specific biases. Leukapheresis yielded between about 0.9 and 9.5 billion PBMCs per donor. What the study reported, not specific to this receptor: Incomplete sequencing was indicated by rarefaction of sorted-subset datasets, despite the large sequencing depth. Compared with non-shared clonotypes, clonotypes shared by all four sorted-subset donors had higher generation probabilities. Pairwise subsampling indicated that sequencing depth was expected to affect the degree of clonotype sharing among donors. Sampling was limited to blood, and TCR repertoires in tissue likely differ from TCR repertoires in blood. Across four donors, approximately 5% of naive CD4, roughly 3.5% of naive CD8, 2.3% of memory CD4, and under 0.45% of memory CD8 clonotypes were shared. Because the study included only a small number of donors, the genetic and exposure-history diversity represented was limited. Naive subsets generally had larger estimated clonotype richness than memory subsets did.

Comment on this clone: The clone's antigen remains unknown. Qualities for individual bases were not recorded, and no much larger clone is one base off.

TCR CDR3 regions were amplified from genomic DNA by multiplex PCR using the deep immunoSEQ assay. Extracted genomic DNA from each cell subset was spread evenly across all wells of several immunoSEQ 96-well plates, with each plate serving as a replicate. For sorted subsets, approximately 190 ng genomic DNA, equal to 30,000 or so T cell genomes, was loaded into each replicate PCR. Purified libraries were measured with a Qubit 3.0 fluorometer, size-checked on a Bioanalyzer 2100, and measured again with the KAPA Library Quantification kit. A separate single-read 150-cycle Illumina NextSeq 550 flow cell was used to sequence each immunoSEQ 96-well plate. The authors' pipeline ran thus. Because the immunoSEQ output held only junctional sequences and lacked quality scores, the filtering could not match the filtering applied to full-length reads. To assign V/J genes and CDR3, sequences were annotated using PyIR, a Python wrapper for IgBLAST v1.9, with IMGT germline references. Reads were filtered out if the reads had weak V/J assignments (E-value above 1e-6), no CDR3, stop codons, out-of-frame junctions, or ambiguous translated residues. V3J clonotypes were defined as sequences sharing an identical inferred V gene, J gene, and CDR3 amino acid sequence. To compute the percentage overlap between repertoires, the number of shared unique clonotypes was divided by the size of the smaller repertoire. RTK rarefaction, the Chao1 estimator, and Recon v2.1 estimates of unobserved clonotypes were used to assess repertoire richness. For all TCRbeta clonotypes obtained by the gDNA method from a few donors, generation probabilities were computed with OLGA. The source is immuneACCESS, and TCRdb retained only in-frame sequences with V and J called. Part of the clones is not carried over; for the studies checked, unresolved V genes explain less than half of this, and the remainder is unexplained. V and J calls and clone size come straight from that table; D and trimming were deduced from the DNA. The sample records 2 million to 2.5 million clones, about nine tenths of which are singletons. The ten most abundant clones make up around 0.4% of the sample.

The CDR3 starts with the cysteine, ends with the phenylalanine, and has 14 residues. The CDR3 DNA has 42 bases and is translated from base 1. Per the germline V gene, SGHAT is the CDR1 and FQNNGV is the CDR2. Trimming costs V 5 bases and J 5 bases, and their ends lie 15 bases apart. Healthy HIV-negative adults with no recently reported acute infections or vaccinations were included as donors. Only Caucasian adults living in Nashville, Tennessee, USA were represented among the donors. CD4+ T cells were enriched by magnetic negative selection; naive cells were then positively selected on CD45RA, and the negative fraction formed the memory subset. Blood was collected by leukapheresis, and PBMCs were isolated by Ficoll-Histopaque density gradient centrifugation and then cryopreserved in liquid nitrogen vapor phase. Purity and quantity of every magnetically sorted T cell population were checked by analytical flow cytometry. Genomic DNA was isolated from every sorted fraction and measured by UV absorbance on a Nanodrop 2000c.

The chain was built from TRBV11-2 and TRBJ2-5; the D gene is unclear. Sequencing input: naive CD4+ T cells from PBMCs. This sample's cell subset or site label indicates: CD45RA+ positively selected. This TCR came from a man in his late teens or twenties in good health. Some clones in this sample may be carry-over from other donors' samples. CDR3 sequence: CASSPTYFRETQYF. The nucleotides are TGTGCCAGCAGCCCTACTTACTTCCGGGAGACCCAGTACTTC. With all but the CDR3 taken from the reference TRBV11-2 and TRBJ2-5 genes, the full variable domain is: EAGVAQSPRYKIIEKRQSVAFWCNPISGHATLYWYQQILGQGPKLLIQFQNNGVVDDSQLPKDRFSAERLKGVDSTLKIQPAKLEDSAVYLCASSPTYFRETQYFGPGTRLLVL.